This TCR beta chain was captured in a study of regulatory T cells in long-lasting Graves disease. Time point described: newly diagnosed GD, antithyroid drugs for less than 3 months. The TCR library was made from RNA extracted from PBMCs. V lost 5 bases and J 3 bases, leaving 11 bases between the germline ends. The CDR3 extends over 15 amino acids. Germline CDR1 MNHNS, CDR2 SASEGT. The TCR beta library used iRepertoire HTBI primers with Arm-PCR amplification of CDR3. In the original analysis: Identification yielded approximately 60 TRBV and 11 to 15 TRBJ segments across samples. TCRdb passed the multiplex PCR reads through MiXCR, listing each CDR3 protein once. TCRdb, rather than the study authors, made the V and J calls. The data show about 400,000 distinct CDR3 sequences, 15% seen once. The same data also contributed to another study, on T cells in Graves' hyperthyroidism and ophthalmopathy. That work states: The diagnostic basis comprised clinical symptoms, serum thyroxine and TRAb, thyroid ultrasound and orbital computed tomography. The HTBI set primed first-round TCR CDR3 RT-PCR. A 13 V-J signature model discriminated ophthalmopathy versus stable hyperthyroidism.

This clonotype was obtained from a woman between 35 and 50 years old with Graves disease. The J gene is TRBJ1-6, the V gene TRBV6-1; D ambiguous. The sequencing used peripheral blood mononuclear cells (PBMCs), collected at new diagnosis, from a patient treated with antithyroid drugs. The CDR3 region is CASSIGGYYNSPLHF. For the CDR3, the DNA is TGTGCCAGCAGTATAGGCGGCTACTATAATTCACCCCTCCACTTT.